This T cell receptor (beta chain) was sequenced during a study of CD8 T cells in ankylosing spondylitis. Germline V lookup: CDR1 SGHVS, CDR2 FQNEAQ. Trimming stripped 5 bases from V and 7 bases from J, with 18 bases between. The CDR3 is 16 amino acids. The authors made TCR beta libraries by quantitative 5'-RACE with molecular barcodes. TCRdb used MiXCR to reprocess the 5' RACE reads, holding one entry per CDR3 protein. Among approximately 35,000 distinct CDR3 sequences listed, approximately 11% were seen once. Study observations and caveats: Earlier reports found some motif variants in synovial fluid and blood in reactive arthritis. Reportedly, significant enrichment of disease-linked clones occurred in matched ankylosing spondylitis synovial fluid.

This clonotype was observed at least ten times. Its antigen is not known. Source material: synovial fluid, either unsorted or a sorted T cell fraction (not recorded which). The chain recombines TRBV7-8 with TRBJ1-6; the D gene is possibly TRBD1 (6 bases). This sequence originates from a male donor with ankylosing spondylitis. CDR3 region: CASSPAEGQGNSPLHF. The CDR3 DNA sequence: TGTGCCAGCAGCCCCGCTGAGGGGCAGGGGAATTCACCCCTCCACTTT.